This entry is about one T cell receptor (beta chain). Its specificity is unknown. The germline V gene encodes CDR1 SGHAT and CDR2 FQNNGV. V dropped 7 bases and J dropped 7; count of bases not matched to a gene: 11. This CDR3 has 14 amino acids. These data are taken from a study of cytomegalovirus exposure and HLA in healthy donors. Study-wide results and limits: Specificity for CMV antigens was confirmed in vitro for a few of the CMV-associated chains. A cluster of highly shared sequence variants was likely a sequencing artifact. A further, later analysis showed that HLA-associated TCR beta chains (compared with equally common others) were more clonally expanded.

The donors were healthy bone marrow donors. The PCR was carried out with 60 Vbeta primers and 13 Jbeta primers. Using immunoSEQ multiplex PCR, the repertoire was profiled, and TCRdb retains in-frame clones only, with some absent. The table includes 130,000 to 150,000 clones, approximately 80% detected once. The TCR was taken from a man aged 40-55 years in good health and CMV-seropositive. The sequenced sample consisted of PBMCs. The chain joins TRBV11-2 to TRBJ2-7; TRBD1 matches 9 bases. CDR3 nucleotides: TGTGCCAGCACCCAAGGACAGGGGAGGAGGGAGCAGTACTTC. As protein: CASTQGQGRREQYF.